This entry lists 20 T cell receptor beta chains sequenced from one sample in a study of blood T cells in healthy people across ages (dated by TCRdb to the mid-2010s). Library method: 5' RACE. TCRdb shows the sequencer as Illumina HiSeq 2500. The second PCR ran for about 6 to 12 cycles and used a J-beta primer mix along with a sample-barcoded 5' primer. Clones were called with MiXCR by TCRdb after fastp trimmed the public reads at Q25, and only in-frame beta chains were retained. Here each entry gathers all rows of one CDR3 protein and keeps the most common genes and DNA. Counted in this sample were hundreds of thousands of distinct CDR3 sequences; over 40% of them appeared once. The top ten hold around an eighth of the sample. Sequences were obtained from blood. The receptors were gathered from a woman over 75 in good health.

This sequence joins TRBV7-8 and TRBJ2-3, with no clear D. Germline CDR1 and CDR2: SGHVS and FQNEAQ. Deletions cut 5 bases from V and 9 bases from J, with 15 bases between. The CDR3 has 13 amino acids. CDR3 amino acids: CASSARLPSTQYF. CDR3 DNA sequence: TGTGCCAGCAGCGCCCGACTTCCGAGCACGCAGTATTTT.

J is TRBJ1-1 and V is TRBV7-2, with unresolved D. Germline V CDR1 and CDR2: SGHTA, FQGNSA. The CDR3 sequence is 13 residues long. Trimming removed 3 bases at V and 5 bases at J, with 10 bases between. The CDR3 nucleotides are TGTGCCAGCAGCTTTAGCGGGGAGACTGAAGCTTTCTTT. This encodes CASSFSGETEAFF. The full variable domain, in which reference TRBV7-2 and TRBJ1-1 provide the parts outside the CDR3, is GAGVSQSPSNKVTEKGKDVELRCDPISGHTALYWYRQSLGQGLEFLIYFQGNSAPDKSGLPSDRFSAERTGGSVSTLTIQRTQQEDSAVYLCASSFSGETEAFFGQGTRLTVV.

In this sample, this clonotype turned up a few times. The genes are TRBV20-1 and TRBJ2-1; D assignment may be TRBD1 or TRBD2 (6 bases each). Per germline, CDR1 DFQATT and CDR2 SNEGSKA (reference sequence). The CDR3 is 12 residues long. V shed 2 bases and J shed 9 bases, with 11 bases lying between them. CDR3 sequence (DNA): TGCAGTGCTAGATGGGGGGCCGGTGAGCAGTTCTTC. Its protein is CSARWGAGEQFF.

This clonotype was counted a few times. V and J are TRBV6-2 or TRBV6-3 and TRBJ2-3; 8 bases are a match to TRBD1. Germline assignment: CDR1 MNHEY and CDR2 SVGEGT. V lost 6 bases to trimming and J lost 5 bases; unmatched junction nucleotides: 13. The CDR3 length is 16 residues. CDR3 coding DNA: TGTGCCAGCAGCCCCGCGGAGGCAGGGGGCAAAGATACGCAGTATTTT. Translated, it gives CASSPAEAGGKDTQYF.

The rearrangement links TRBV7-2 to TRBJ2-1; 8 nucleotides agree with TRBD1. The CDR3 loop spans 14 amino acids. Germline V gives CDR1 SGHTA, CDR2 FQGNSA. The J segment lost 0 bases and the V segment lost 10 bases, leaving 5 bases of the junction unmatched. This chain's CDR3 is CAIVTGVSYNEQFF. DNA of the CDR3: TGTGCCATCGTGACAGGGGTCTCCTACAATGAGCAGTTCTTC.

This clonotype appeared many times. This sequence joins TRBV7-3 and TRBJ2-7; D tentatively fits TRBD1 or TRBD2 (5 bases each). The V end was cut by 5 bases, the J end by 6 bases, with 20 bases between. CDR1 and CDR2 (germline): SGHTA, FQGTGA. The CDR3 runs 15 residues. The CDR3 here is CASSQTTGPLSEQYF. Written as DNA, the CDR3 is TGTGCCAGCAGCCAAACTACGGGACCCCTAAGCGAGCAGTACTTC. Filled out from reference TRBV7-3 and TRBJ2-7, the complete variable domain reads GAGVSQTPSNKVTEKGKYVELRCDPISGHTALYWYRQSLGQGPEFLIYFQGTGAADDSGLPNDRFFAVRPEGSVSTLKIQRTERGDSAVYLCASSQTTGPLSEQYFGPGTRLTVT.

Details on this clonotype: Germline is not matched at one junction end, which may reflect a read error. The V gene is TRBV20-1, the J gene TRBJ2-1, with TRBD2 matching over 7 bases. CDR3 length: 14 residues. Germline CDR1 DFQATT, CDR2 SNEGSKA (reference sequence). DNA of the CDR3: TGCAGTGCTAGGGGCGAGCGGGATTACAATGAGCGGTTCTTC. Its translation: CSARGERDYNERFF.

The CDR3 DNA sequence: TGTGCCAGCAGTTTAGCACAGGGGGCAGATACGCAGTATTTT. Translating gives CASSLAQGADTQYF. The J gene is TRBJ2-3, the V gene TRBV28; 8 bases agree with TRBD1. This CDR3 region has 14 residues. Trimming cost V 2 bases and J 4 bases; bases outside gene matches: 2. Germline loops: CDR1 MDHEN, CDR2 SYDVKM.

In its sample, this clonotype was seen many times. The CDR3 here is CASSELSDNEQFF. For the CDR3, the DNA is TGTGCCAGCAGTGAATTGTCAGACAATGAGCAGTTCTTC. The V call is TRBV25-1, the J call TRBJ2-1; D not certain. CDR1 MGHDK and CDR2 SYGVNS come from the germline V gene. The ends were cut back, 1 base at V and 5 bases at J, with 6 bases in the middle. This CDR3 is 13 amino acids long.

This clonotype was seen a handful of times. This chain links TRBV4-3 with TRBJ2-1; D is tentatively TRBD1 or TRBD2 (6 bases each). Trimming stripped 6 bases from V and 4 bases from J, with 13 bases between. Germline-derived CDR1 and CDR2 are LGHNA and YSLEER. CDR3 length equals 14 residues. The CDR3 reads CASSRQEGYNEQFF. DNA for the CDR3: TGCGCCAGCAGTAGACAGGAGGGTTACAATGAGCAGTTCTTC.

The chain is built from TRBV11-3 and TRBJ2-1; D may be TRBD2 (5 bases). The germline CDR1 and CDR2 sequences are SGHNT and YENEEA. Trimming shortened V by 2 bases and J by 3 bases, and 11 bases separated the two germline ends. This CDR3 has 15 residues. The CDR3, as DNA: TGTGCCAGCAGCTTAAGCGGCCCCAACTACAATGAGCAGTTCTTC. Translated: CASSLSGPNYNEQFF. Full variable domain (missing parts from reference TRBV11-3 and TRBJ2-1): EAGVVQSPRYKIIEKKQPVAFWCNPISGHNTLYWYLQNLGQGPELLIRYENEEAVDDSQLPKDRFSAERLKGVDSTLKIQPAELGDSAVYLCASSLSGPNYNEQFFGPGTRLTVL.

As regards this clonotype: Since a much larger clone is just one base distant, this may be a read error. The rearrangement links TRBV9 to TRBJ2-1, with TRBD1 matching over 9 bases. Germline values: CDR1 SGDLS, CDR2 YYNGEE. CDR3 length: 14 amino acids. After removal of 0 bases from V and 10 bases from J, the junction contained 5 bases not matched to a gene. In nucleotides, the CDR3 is TGTGCCAGCAGCGTAGGAACAGGGGGCTACGAGCAGTTCTTC. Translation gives CASSVGTGGYEQFF.

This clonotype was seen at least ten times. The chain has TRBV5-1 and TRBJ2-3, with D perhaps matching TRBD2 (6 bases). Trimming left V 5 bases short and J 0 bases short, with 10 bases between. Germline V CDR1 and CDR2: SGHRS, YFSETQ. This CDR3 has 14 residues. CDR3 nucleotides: TGCGCCAGCAGAGGAGGGCCTAGCACAGATACGCAGTATTTT. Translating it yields CASRGGPSTDTQYF.

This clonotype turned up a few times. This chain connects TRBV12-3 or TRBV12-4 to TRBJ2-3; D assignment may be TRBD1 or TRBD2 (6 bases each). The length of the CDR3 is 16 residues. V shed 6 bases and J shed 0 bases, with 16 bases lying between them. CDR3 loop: CASSVGGNPSTDTQYF. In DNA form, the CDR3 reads TGTGCCAGCAGCGTGGGGGGCAATCCCAGCACAGATACGCAGTATTTT.

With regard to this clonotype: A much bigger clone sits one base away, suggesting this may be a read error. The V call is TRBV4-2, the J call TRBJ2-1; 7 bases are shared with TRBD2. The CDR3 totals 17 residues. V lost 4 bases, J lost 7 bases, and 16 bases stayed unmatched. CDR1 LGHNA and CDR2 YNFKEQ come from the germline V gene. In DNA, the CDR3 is TGTGCCAGCAGCCGAGTGTCGTCGGTGGGGGGGAAGAATGAGCAGTTCTTC. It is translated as CASSRVSSVGGKNEQFF.

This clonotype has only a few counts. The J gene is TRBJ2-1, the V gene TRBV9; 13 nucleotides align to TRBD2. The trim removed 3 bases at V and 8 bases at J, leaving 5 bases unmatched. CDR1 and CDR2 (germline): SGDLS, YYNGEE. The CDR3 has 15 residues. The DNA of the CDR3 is TGTGCCAGCAGCGGAGGGACTAGCGGGAAGCATGAGCAGTTCTTC. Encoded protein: CASSGGTSGKHEQFF.

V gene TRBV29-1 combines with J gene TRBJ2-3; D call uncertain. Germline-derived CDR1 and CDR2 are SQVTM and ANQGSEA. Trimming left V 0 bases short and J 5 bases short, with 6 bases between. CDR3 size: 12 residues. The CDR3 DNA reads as TGCAGCGTTGAAGATCTATTAGATACGCAGTATTTT. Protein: CSVEDLLDTQYF.

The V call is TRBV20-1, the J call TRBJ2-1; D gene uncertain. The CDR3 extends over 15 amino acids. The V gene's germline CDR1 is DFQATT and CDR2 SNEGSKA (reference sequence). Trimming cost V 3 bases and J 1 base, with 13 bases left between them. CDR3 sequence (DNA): TGCAGTGCTAGTAGGAGTGCCATTTCCTACAATGAGCAGTTCTTC. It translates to CSASRSAISYNEQFF.

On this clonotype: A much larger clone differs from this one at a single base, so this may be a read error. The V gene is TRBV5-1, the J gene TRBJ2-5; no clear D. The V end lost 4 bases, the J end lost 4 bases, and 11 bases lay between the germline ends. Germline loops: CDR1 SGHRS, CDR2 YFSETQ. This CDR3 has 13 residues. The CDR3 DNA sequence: TGCGCCAGCAGCCAGGCCTACCCAGAGACCCAGTACTTC. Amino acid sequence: CASSQAYPETQYF.

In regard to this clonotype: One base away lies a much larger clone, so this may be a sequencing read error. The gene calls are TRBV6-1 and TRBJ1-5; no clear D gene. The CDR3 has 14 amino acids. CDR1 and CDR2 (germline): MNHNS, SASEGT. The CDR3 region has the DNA TGTGTCAGCAGATCCCGAGAGGCCACGGGGCCCCAGCATTTT. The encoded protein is CVSRSREATGPQHF.